The entry below describes one T cell receptor (beta chain). Produced via immunoSEQ multiplex PCR; TCRdb's table is partial and in-frame only. Here the sample spans 70,000 to 100,000 clones, 85% to 95% being singletons. This specimen comes from a study of T cell changes during pregnancy in multiple sclerosis. Trimming cost V 7 bases and J 7 bases; bases outside gene matches: 13. This CDR3 comprises 15 residues. In germline, CDR1 is SGHAT, CDR2 FQNNGV. The TCR was taken from a female donor with multiple sclerosis, enrolled in a pregnancy study. The V and J genes are TRBV11-2 and TRBJ2-1; TRBD2 matches 7 bases. This specimen was peripheral blood, taken in the first trimester of pregnancy. CDR3 sequence reads: CASTKERAGENEQFF. As DNA, the CDR3 is TGTGCCAGCACAAAAGAACGGGCGGGGGAGAATGAGCAGTTCTTC.